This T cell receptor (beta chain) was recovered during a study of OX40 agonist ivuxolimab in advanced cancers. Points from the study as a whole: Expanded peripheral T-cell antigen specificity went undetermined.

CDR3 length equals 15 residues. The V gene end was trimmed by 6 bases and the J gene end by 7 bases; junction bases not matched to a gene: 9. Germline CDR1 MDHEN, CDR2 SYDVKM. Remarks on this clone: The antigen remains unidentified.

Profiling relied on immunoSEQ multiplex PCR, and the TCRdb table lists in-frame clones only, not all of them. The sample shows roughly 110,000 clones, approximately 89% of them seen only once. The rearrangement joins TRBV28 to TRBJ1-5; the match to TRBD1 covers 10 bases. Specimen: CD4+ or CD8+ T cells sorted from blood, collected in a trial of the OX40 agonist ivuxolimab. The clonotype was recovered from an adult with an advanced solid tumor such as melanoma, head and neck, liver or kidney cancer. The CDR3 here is CASSQRTGGDQPQHF. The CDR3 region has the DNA TGTGCCAGCAGCCAAAGGACAGGGGGGGACCAGCCCCAGCATTTT.